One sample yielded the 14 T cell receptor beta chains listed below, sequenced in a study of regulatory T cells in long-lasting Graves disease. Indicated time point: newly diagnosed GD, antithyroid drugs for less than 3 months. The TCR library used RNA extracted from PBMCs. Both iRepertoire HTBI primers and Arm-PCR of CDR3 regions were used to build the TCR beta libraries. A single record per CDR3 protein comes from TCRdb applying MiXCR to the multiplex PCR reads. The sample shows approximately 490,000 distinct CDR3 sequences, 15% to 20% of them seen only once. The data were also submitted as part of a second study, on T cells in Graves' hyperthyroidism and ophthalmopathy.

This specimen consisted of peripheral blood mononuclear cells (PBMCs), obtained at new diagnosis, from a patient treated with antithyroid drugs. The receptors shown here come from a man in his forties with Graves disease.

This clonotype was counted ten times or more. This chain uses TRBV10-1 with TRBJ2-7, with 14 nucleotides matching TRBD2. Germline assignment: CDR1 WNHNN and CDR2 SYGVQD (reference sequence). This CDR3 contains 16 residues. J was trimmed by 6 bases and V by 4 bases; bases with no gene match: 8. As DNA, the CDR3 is TGCGCCAGCAGTGGGTCCGGGACTAGCGGGAGCTTCGAGCAGTACTTC. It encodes CASSGSGTSGSFEQYF.

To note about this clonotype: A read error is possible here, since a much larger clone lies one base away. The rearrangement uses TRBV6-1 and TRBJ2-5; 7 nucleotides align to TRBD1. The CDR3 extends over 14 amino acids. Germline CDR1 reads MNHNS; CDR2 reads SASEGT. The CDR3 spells CASRKYRGQETQHF. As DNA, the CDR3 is TGTGCCAGCAGGAAATACAGGGGTCAGGAGACCCAGCACTTC.

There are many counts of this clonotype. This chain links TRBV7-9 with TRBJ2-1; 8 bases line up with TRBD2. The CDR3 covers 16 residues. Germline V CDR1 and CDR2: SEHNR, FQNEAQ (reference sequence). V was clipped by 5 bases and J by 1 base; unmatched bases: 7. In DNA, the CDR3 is TGTGCCAGCAGCCCCGAGCGGGAGCGGTCCTACAATGAGCAGTTCTTC. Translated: CASSPERERSYNEQFF.

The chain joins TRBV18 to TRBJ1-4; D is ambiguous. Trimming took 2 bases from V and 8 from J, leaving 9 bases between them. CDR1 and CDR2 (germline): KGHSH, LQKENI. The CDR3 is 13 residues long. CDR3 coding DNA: TGTGCCAGCTCACCAAAGGGCGACGAAAAACTGTTTTTT. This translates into CASSPKGDEKLFF.

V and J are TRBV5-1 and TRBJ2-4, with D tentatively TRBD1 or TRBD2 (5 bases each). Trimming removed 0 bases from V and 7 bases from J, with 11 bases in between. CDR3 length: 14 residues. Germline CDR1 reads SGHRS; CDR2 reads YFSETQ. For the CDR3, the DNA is TGCGCCAGCAGCTTGGGGGGACCCCTCAACATTCAGTACTTC. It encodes CASSLGGPLNIQYF.

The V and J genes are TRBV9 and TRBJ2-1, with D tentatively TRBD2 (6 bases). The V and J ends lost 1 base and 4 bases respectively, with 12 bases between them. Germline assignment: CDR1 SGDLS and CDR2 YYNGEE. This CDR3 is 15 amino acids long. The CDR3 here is CASSVTSREYNEQFF. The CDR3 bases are TGTGCCAGCAGCGTAACCTCCCGGGAGTACAATGAGCAGTTCTTC.

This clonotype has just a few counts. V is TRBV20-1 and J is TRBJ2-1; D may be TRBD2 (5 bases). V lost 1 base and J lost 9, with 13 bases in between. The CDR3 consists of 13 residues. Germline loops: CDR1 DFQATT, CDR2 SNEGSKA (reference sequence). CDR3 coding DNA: TGCAGTGCTAGAGGTGACTATGGTACTGAGCAGTTCTTC. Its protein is CSARGDYGTEQFF.

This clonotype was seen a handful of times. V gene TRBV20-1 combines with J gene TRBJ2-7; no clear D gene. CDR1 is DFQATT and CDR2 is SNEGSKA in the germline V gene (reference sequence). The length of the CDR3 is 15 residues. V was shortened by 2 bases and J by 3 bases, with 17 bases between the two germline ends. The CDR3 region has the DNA TGCAGTGCTAGAAGATGGGGTCAGGCCCACTACGAGCAGTACTTC. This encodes CSARRWGQAHYEQYF.

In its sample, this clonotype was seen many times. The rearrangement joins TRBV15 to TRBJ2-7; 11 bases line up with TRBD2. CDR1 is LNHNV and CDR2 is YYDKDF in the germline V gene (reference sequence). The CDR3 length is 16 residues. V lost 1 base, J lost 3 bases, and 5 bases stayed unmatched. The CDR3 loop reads CATSRATSGIDYEQYF. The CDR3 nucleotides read TGTGCCACCAGCAGAGCGACTAGCGGGATAGACTACGAGCAGTACTTC.

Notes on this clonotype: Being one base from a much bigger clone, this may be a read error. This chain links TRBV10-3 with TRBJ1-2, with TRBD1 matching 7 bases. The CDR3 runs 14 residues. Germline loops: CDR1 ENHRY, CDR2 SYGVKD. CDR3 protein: CAIGESGTAYGYTF. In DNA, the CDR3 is TGTGCCATCGGTGAGTCGGGGACAGCCTATGGCTACACCTTC.

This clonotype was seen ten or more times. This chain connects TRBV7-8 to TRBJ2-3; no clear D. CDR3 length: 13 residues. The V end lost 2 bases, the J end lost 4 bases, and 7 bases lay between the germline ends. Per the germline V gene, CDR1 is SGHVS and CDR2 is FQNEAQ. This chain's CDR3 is CASSLQDADTQYF. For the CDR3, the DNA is TGTGCCAGCAGCTTACAGGATGCAGATACGCAGTATTTT.

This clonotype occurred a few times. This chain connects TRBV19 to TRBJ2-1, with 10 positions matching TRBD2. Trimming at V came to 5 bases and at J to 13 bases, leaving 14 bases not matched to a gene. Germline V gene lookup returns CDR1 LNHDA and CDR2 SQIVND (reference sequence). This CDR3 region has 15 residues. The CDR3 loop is CASSDAQREGHSQFF. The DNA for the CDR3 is TGTGCCAGTAGTGACGCCCAGCGGGAGGGCCATTCTCAGTTCTTC.

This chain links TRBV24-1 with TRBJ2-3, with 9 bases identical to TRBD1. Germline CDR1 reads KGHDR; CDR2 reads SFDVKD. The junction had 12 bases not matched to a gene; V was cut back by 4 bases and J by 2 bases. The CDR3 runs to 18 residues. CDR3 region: CATSEPHGTGTFTDTQYF. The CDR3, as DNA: TGTGCCACCAGTGAACCACACGGGACAGGGACGTTCACAGATACGCAGTATTTT.

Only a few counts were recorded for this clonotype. CDR3 sequence reads: CAWSTGQGRTGELFF. The CDR3 DNA sequence: TGTGCCTGGAGTACCGGACAGGGGAGGACCGGGGAGCTGTTTTTT. The chain links TRBV30 to TRBJ2-2; 9 bases are a match to TRBD1. The CDR3 runs 15 residues. V trimming: 2 bases; J trimming: 5 bases; junction bases outside the gene matches: 6. From germline, CDR1 is GTSNPN and CDR2 SVGIG (reference sequence).